This TCR beta chain was found in a study of blood T cell repertoires in COVID-19. CDR1 is PRHDT and CDR2 is FYEKMQ in the germline V gene (reference sequence). This CDR3 contains 21 residues. J was trimmed by 0 bases and V by 2 bases; bases with no gene match: 13. Ages ranged from about 18 to 89 years, with residence in around 24 US areas. Sequenced by immunoSEQ multiplex PCR; TCRdb stores in-frame clones only, minus some. Altogether 150,000 or so clones are present, about nine tenths being singletons, with the ten largest covering roughly 4%. The chain combines TRBV13 with TRBJ2-3; 14 bases fit TRBD2. Specimen: PBMCs or T cells enriched from blood (not recorded which). This sequence was found in a middle-aged woman who had been exposed to COVID-19. The CDR3 here is CASSLSLGLAGGQTSTDTQYF. The CDR3 coding sequence is TGTGCCAGCAGCTTATCCCTAGGACTAGCGGGGGGCCAAACCAGCACAGATACGCAGTATTTT.